Only one count was recorded for the clone carrying this TCR beta chain. The data derive from a study of shared clonotypes between healthy human individuals. Using immunoSEQ multiplex PCR, the repertoire was profiled, and TCRdb retains in-frame clones only, with some absent. In the table there are approximately 1,000,000 clones, around three quarters of which are singletons. V lost 6 bases and J lost 5; bases outside the gene matches: 6. Germline loops: CDR1 MNHEY, CDR2 SVGAGI. The CDR3 has 14 residues. V gene TRBV6-5 combines with J gene TRBJ1-1; 10 positions match TRBD1. This clonotype was obtained from a young man in good health. Some clones in this sample may be carry-over from other donors' samples. The sample was memory CD4+ T cells from PBMCs. Subset noted: CD45RA-negative fraction. The CDR3 region is CASSPDRGRTEAFF. The CDR3 DNA reads as TGTGCCAGCAGCCCCGACAGGGGGCGAACTGAAGCTTTCTTT.